Here is one T cell receptor beta chain with its context. Antigen specificity is unknown. In every case, the donor was a healthy Caucasian. Between the trimmed V and J ends, which lost 3 bases and 2 bases, there was a span of 8 bases. The CDR3 extends over 13 amino acids. The sample comes from a study of identical twins. General observations from the study: Memory repertoires lacked the insertion deficit that abundant cord blood beta clonotypes showed.

Template switching added a universal primer binding site, and final cDNA carried unique molecular identifiers. Each CDR3 protein gets one entry after TCRdb re-called the 5' RACE reads with MiXCR. The sample shows 350,000 to 450,000 distinct CDR3 sequences, 15% to 20% of them seen only once. The material sequenced was naive T cells sorted from blood. This TCR was sampled from a man aged 45-60 years in good health. The V call is TRBV12-3 or TRBV12-4, the J call TRBJ2-7; the D gene is possibly TRBD1 (5 bases). CDR3 amino acids: CASSLDTTYEQYF. The CDR3 DNA sequence: TGTGCCAGCAGTTTGGACACCACCTACGAGCAGTACTTC.